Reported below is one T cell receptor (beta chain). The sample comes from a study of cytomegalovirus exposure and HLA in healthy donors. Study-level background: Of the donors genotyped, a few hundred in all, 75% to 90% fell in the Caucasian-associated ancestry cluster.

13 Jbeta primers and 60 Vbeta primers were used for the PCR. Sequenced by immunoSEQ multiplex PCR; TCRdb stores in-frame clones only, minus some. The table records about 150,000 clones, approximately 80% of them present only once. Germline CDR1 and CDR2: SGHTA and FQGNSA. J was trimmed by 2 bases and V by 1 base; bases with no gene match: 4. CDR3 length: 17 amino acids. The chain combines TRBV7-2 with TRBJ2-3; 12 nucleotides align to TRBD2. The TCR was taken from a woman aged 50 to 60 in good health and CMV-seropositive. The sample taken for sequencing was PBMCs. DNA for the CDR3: TGTGCCAGCAGCTTAGGGCTAGCGGGGGGGCCCACAGATACGCAGTATTTT. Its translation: CASSLGLAGGPTDTQYF. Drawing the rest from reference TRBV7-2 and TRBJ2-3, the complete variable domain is GAGVSQSPSNKVTEKGKDVELRCDPISGHTALYWYRQSLGQGLEFLIYFQGNSAPDKSGLPSDRFSAERTGGSVSTLTIQRTQQEDSAVYLCASSLGLAGGPTDTQYFGPGTRLTVL.